Each of the 19 T cell receptor beta chains below was sequenced from the same sample in a study of long-term antiretroviral therapy in people with HIV. Sequencing used immunoSEQ v3.0 at survey level. The protocol was immunoSEQ multiplex PCR, while the TCRdb copy is restricted to in-frame clones and leaves out a portion. This sample yields more than 20,000 clones, of which 85% are seen a single time; approximately 9% belongs to the top ten. This sample comprised unsorted PBMCs, obtained 2.3 years after starting antiretroviral therapy. These receptors were obtained from a man between 35 and 55 years old with HIV.

The chain carries TRBV30 and TRBJ1-2; D not resolved. CDR1 GTSNPN and CDR2 SVGIG come from the germline V gene (reference sequence). Trimming cost V 3 bases and J 0 bases, with 23 bases left between them. This CDR3 spans 18 amino acids. The CDR3 here is CAWRDLRVTILANYGYTF. The CDR3 nucleotides read TGTGCCTGGAGGGACCTGAGGGTGACGATTCTAGCTAACTATGGCTACACCTTC.

This chain joins TRBV6-1 and TRBJ1-2; D is possibly TRBD1 (5 bases). Trimming pared 0 bases from V and 6 bases from J, leaving 20 bases between. The CDR3 runs to 17 residues. The germline CDR1 and CDR2 sequences are MNHNS and SASEGT. CDR3 bases: TGTGCCAGCAGTGAAGCGCCCTCCGGGGGAGCGAGAGATGGCTACACCTTC. Protein sequence: CASSEAPSGGARDGYTF.

The rearrangement links TRBV4-1 to TRBJ1-1; no clear D. The CDR3 length is 17 residues. V lost 0 bases to trimming and J lost 4 bases, with 18 bases between them. The V gene's germline CDR1 is MGHRA and CDR2 YSYEKL. This CDR3 is CASSQDLDLRVGTEAFF. The CDR3 DNA reads as TGCGCCAGCAGCCAAGATTTGGATCTTCGGGTTGGCACTGAAGCTTTCTTT.

The J gene is TRBJ2-3, the V gene TRBV9, with 8 nucleotides matching TRBD2. The junction had 7 bases not matched to a gene; V was cut back by 4 bases and J by 0 bases. Germline values: CDR1 SGDLS, CDR2 YYNGEE. The CDR3 extends over 16 amino acids. CDR3 in amino acids: CASSLSSGSSTDTQYF. The CDR3 DNA is TGTGCCAGCAGCCTCTCTAGCGGGTCTAGCACAGATACGCAGTATTTT.

The chain carries TRBV5-4 and TRBJ2-6, with D perhaps matching TRBD1 (6 bases). Germline loops: CDR1 SGHNT, CDR2 YYREEE (reference sequence). Trimming pared 4 bases from V and 0 bases from J, leaving 17 bases between. The CDR3 sequence is 18 residues long. The chain's CDR3 is CASSPKRTESSGANVLTF. CDR3 bases: TGTGCCAGCAGCCCAAAGAGGACAGAGAGCTCTGGGGCCAACGTCCTGACTTTC.

The V gene is TRBV5-1, the J gene TRBJ1-2; D gene unclear. Germline V gene data show CDR1 as SGHRS and CDR2 as YFSETQ. The CDR3 consists of 15 residues. V lost 0 bases to trimming and J lost 2 bases, with 11 bases between them. The CDR3 sequence is CASSLAVSPNYGYTF. The CDR3 DNA follows: TGCGCCAGCAGCTTGGCCGTCAGTCCCAACTATGGCTACACCTTC. The full variable domain, in which reference TRBV5-1 and TRBJ1-2 provide the parts outside the CDR3, is KAGVTQTPRYLIKTRGQQVTLSCSPISGHRSVSWYQQTPGQGLQFLFEYFSETQRNKGNFPGRFSGRQFSNSRSEMNVSTLELGDSALYLCASSLAVSPNYGYTFGSGTRLTVV.

This clone was counted between two and nine times. The chain combines TRBV9 with TRBJ1-6; perhaps TRBD1 as D (6 bases). The CDR3 runs 15 residues. Trimming left V 2 bases short and J 7 bases short, with 13 bases between. CDR1 is SGDLS and CDR2 is YYNGEE in the germline V gene. CDR3 protein: CASSVGGGGNSPLHF. The CDR3 DNA sequence: TGTGCCAGCAGCGTTGGAGGGGGGGGGAATTCACCCCTCCACTTT.

V gene TRBV27 combines with J gene TRBJ1-2; D is unresolved. Trimming left V 6 bases short and J 1 base short, with 9 bases between. The germline V gene encodes CDR1 MNHEY and CDR2 SMNVEV (reference sequence). There are 13 residues in the CDR3. CDR3 nucleotides: TGTGCCAGCAGGCGGACGGGTAACTATGGCTACACCTTC. As protein: CASRRTGNYGYTF.

The V call is TRBV15, the J call TRBJ2-3, with 11 bases fitting TRBD2. Germline V gene lookup returns CDR1 LNHNV and CDR2 YYDKDF (reference sequence). The CDR3 length is 18 residues. Trimming took 3 bases from V and 5 from J; bases not matched to a gene: 13. CDR3: CATSRPEGTSGLRDTQYF. The CDR3 DNA is TGTGCCACCAGCAGGCCGGAGGGGACTAGCGGTTTGAGAGATACGCAGTATTTT. Using reference TRBV15 and TRBJ2-3 for the parts outside the CDR3, the full variable domain is DAMVIQNPRYQVTQFGKPVTLSCSQTLNHNVMYWYQQKSSQAPKLLFHYYDKDFNNEADTPDNFQSRRPNTSFCFLDIRSPGLGDTAMYLCATSRPEGTSGLRDTQYFGPGTRLTVL.

The rearrangement links TRBV12-5 to TRBJ2-6, with 7 bases that match TRBD2. The germline gives CDR1 LGHNT, CDR2 FRNRAP. J was trimmed by 0 bases and V by 3 bases; bases with no gene match: 20. CDR3 length: 22 residues. The CDR3: CASGLSPGGSQLRTSGANVLTF. The CDR3 DNA is TGTGCTAGTGGTTTATCCCCGGGCGGGAGTCAGCTCCGAACCTCTGGGGCCAACGTCCTGACTTTC.

This clone has a handful of counts. The chain is built from TRBV11-2 and TRBJ1-1, with D unresolved. Trimming stripped 3 bases from V and 1 base from J, with 6 bases between. There are 13 residues in the CDR3. Germline V CDR1 and CDR2: SGHAT, FQNNGV. CDR3 DNA: TGTGCCAGCAGCTTTCAGGAGAACACTGAAGCTTTCTTT. Its protein is CASSFQENTEAFF.

The genes are TRBV19 and TRBJ2-2; D is unresolved. Germline-derived CDR1 and CDR2 are LNHDA and SQIVND (reference sequence). The CDR3 runs to 15 residues. V dropped 6 bases and J dropped 1 base, with 12 bases sitting between them. The CDR3 loop reads CASRAERLNTGELFF. The CDR3 region has the DNA TGTGCCAGTAGGGCGGAGCGATTGAACACCGGGGAGCTGTTTTTT.

V usage is TRBV7-3 and J usage is TRBJ1-1, with D possibly being TRBD1 (5 bases). Trimming left V 0 bases short and J 3 bases short, with 8 bases between. CDR1 SGHTA and CDR2 FQGTGA come from the germline V gene. This CDR3 is built from 14 residues. As DNA, the CDR3 is TGTGCCAGCAGCTTAACCGAAGGGGACACTGAAGCTTTCTTT. Translation gives CASSLTEGDTEAFF.

The chain joins TRBV7-9 to TRBJ1-1; D remains ambiguous. CDR1 and CDR2 from the germline V gene are SEHNR and FQNEAQ (reference sequence). This CDR3 spans 13 amino acids. V was clipped by 2 bases and J by 4 bases, with 8 bases between them. The CDR3 nucleotides read TGTGCCAGCAGCTTAAGCGGGGTCACTGAAGCTTTCTTT. As protein: CASSLSGVTEAFF. The full variable domain, rest sourced from reference TRBV7-9 and TRBJ1-1, is DTGVSQNPRHKITKRGQNVTFRCDPISEHNRLYWYRQTLGQGPEFLTYFQNEAQLEKSRLLSDRFSAERPKGSFSTLEIQRTEQGDSAMYLCASSLSGVTEAFFGQGTRLTVV.

This clone was observed once. This chain links TRBV6-5 with TRBJ1-4; 9 nucleotides match TRBD1. There are 15 residues in the CDR3. From germline, CDR1 is MNHEY and CDR2 SVGAGI. V lost 6 bases, J lost 8 bases, and 10 bases stayed unmatched. The DNA for the CDR3 is TGTGCCAGCAGCCCTTGGACAGGGGCTTCCGAAAAACTGTTTTTT. As protein: CASSPWTGASEKLFF.

In this sample, this clone turned up a few times. The CDR3 sequence: CASKSPGTGFGYTF. The CDR3 nucleotides read TGTGCCAGCAAATCCCCGGGGACAGGCTTTGGCTACACCTTC. J is TRBJ1-2 and V is TRBV7-9; 8 nucleotides match TRBD1. Germline V lookup: CDR1 SEHNR, CDR2 FQNEAQ (reference sequence). CDR3 length: 14 amino acids. V lost 7 bases to trimming and J lost 7 bases; unmatched junction nucleotides: 11. The full variable domain, rest sourced from reference TRBV7-9 and TRBJ1-2, is DTGVSQNPRHKITKRGQNVTFRCDPISEHNRLYWYRQTLGQGPEFLTYFQNEAQLEKSRLLSDRFSAERPKGSFSTLEIQRTEQGDSAMYLCASKSPGTGFGYTFGSGTRLTVV.

The chain links TRBV29-1 to TRBJ1-1; possible D gene TRBD1, 6 bases. The CDR3 loop spans 13 amino acids. The germline V gene has CDR1 SQVTM and CDR2 ANQGSEA. Trimming cost V 6 bases and J 5 bases, with 16 bases left between them. The CDR3 sequence: CSVGTRGNTEAFF. DNA for the CDR3: TGCAGCGTGGGGACTAGGGGGAATACTGAAGCTTTCTTT.

The chain couples TRBV28 to TRBJ2-7; TRBD1 matches 8 bases. The trim removed 8 bases at V and 3 bases at J, leaving 6 bases unmatched. CDR3 size: 13 residues. Germline-derived CDR1 and CDR2 are MDHEN and SYDVKM. The CDR3 sequence: CASGQGIIYEQYF. The CDR3 DNA follows: TGTGCCAGCGGACAGGGCATCATCTACGAGCAGTACTTC.

This chain links TRBV16 with TRBJ2-3; TRBD1 might be the D (6 bases). Trimming removed 5 bases from V and 0 bases from J, with 15 bases in between. Germline V gene sequence: CDR1 KGHSY, CDR2 FQNENV. CDR3 length: 16 residues. This CDR3 reads CASSYLQGSSTDTQYF. In DNA form, the CDR3 reads TGTGCCAGCAGCTACCTACAGGGAAGTAGCACAGATACGCAGTATTTT.